These T cell receptor beta chains were read from a single sample in a study of neurological immune-mediated disorders. TCRdb reprocessed the 5' RACE reads with MiXCR, giving one entry per CDR3 protein. Of about 58,000 distinct CDR3 sequences in the sample, around 4% are singletons; the top ten hold less than 2%. Sequenced material: PBMCs. The receptor set was obtained from a man aged 25 to 45 with multiple sclerosis. Both conserved end residues are part of each CDR3. The order of the fields is CDR3 length, clone size, V gene, J gene, D gene, CDR3 protein, CDR3 DNA. A D gene is named only where the DNA matches it firmly. Size tells how often a clone was seen, or its class if it is expanded.

cdr3_length: 13; clone_size: many; v_call: TRBV3-1; j_call: TRBJ1-1; d_call: .; cdr3_aa: CASSQAENTEAFF; cdr3_nt: TGTGCCAGCAGCCAAGCAGAGAACACTGAAGCTTTCTTT
cdr3_length: 14; clone_size: many; v_call: TRBV9; j_call: TRBJ2-3; d_call: .; cdr3_aa: CASSPDHRGDTQYF; cdr3_nt: TGTGCCAGCAGCCCCGACCACCGCGGAGATACGCAGTATTTT
cdr3_length: 14; clone_size: many; v_call: TRBV10-3; j_call: TRBJ1-4; d_call: .; cdr3_aa: CAIRAGQTNEKLFF; cdr3_nt: TGTGCCATCAGGGCCGGACAGACTAATGAAAAACTGTTTTTT
cdr3_length: 17; clone_size: many; v_call: TRBV20-1; j_call: TRBJ2-2; d_call: .; cdr3_aa: CSARDASPSTNTGELFF; cdr3_nt: TGCAGTGCTAGAGACGCTAGTCCCTCCACGAACACCGGGGAGCTGTTTTTT
cdr3_length: 15; clone_size: many; v_call: TRBV13; j_call: TRBJ1-6; d_call: .; cdr3_aa: CASSLFQHQDSPLHF; cdr3_nt: TGTGCCAGCAGCTTATTCCAGCATCAAGATTCACCCCTCCACTTT
cdr3_length: 13; clone_size: many; v_call: TRBV7-9; j_call: TRBJ2-1; d_call: TRBD2; cdr3_aa: CASSSGGPNEQFF; cdr3_nt: TGTGCCAGCAGCTCGGGAGGGCCTAATGAGCAGTTCTTC
cdr3_length: 15; clone_size: many; v_call: TRBV5-1; j_call: TRBJ2-2; d_call: TRBD1; cdr3_aa: CASAGQGGDTGELFF; cdr3_nt: TGCGCCAGCGCGGGACAGGGAGGAGACACCGGGGAGCTGTTTTTT
cdr3_length: 15; clone_size: many; v_call: TRBV5-1; j_call: TRBJ1-1; d_call: TRBD1; cdr3_aa: CASSLIQGGNTEAFF; cdr3_nt: TGCGCCAGCAGCTTGATACAGGGGGGGAACACTGAAGCTTTCTTT
cdr3_length: 15; clone_size: many; v_call: TRBV6-5; j_call: TRBJ2-2; d_call: .; cdr3_aa: CASSYATKNTGELFF; cdr3_nt: TGTGCCAGCAGTTACGCCACCAAGAACACCGGGGAGCTGTTTTTT
cdr3_length: 15; clone_size: many; v_call: TRBV6-1; j_call: TRBJ2-1; d_call: TRBD2; cdr3_aa: CASSRSGGGSNEQFF; cdr3_nt: TGTGCCAGCAGCCGCAGCGGGGGAGGATCGAATGAGCAGTTCTTC